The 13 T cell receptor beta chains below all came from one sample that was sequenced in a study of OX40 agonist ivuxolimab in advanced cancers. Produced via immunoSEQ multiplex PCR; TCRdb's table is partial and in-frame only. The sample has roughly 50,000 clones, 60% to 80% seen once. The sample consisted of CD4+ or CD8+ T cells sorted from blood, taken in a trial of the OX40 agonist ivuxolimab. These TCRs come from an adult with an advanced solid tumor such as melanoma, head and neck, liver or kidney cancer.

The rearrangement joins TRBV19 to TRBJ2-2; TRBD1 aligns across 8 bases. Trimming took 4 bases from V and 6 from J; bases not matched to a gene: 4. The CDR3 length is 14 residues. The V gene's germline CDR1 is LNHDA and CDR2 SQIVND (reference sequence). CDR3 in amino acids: CASSRTGTAGELFF. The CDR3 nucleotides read TGTGCCAGTAGTAGGACAGGGACTGCCGGGGAGCTGTTTTTT.

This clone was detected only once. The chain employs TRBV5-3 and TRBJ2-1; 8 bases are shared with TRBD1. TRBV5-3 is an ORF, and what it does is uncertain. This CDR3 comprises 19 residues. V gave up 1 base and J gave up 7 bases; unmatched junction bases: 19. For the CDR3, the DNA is TGTGCCAGAAGCTTGAGGGCGGCGAGGCAGGGGGCGAATTTGAATGAGCAGTTCTTC. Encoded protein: CARSLRAARQGANLNEQFF.

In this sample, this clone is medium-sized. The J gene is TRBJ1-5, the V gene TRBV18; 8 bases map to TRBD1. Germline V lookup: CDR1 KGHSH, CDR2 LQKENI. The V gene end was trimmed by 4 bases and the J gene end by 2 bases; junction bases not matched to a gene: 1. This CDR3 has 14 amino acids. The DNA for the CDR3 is TGTGCCAGCTCACTGACAGGGGGCAATCAGCCCCAGCATTTT. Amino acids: CASSLTGGNQPQHF.

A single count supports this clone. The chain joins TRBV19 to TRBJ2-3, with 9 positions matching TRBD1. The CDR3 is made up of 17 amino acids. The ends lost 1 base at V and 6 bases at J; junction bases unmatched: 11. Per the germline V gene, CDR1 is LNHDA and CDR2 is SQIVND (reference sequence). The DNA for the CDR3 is TGTGCCAGTAGTATAGGGGCCGGGACAGGGCTTCTGGATACGCAGTATTTT. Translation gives CASSIGAGTGLLDTQYF. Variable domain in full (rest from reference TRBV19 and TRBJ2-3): DGGITQSPKYLFRKEGQNVTLSCEQNLNHDAMYWYRQDPGQGLRLIYYSQIVNDFQKGDIAEGYSVSREKKESFPLTVTSAQKNPTAFYLCASSIGAGTGLLDTQYFGPGTRLTVL.

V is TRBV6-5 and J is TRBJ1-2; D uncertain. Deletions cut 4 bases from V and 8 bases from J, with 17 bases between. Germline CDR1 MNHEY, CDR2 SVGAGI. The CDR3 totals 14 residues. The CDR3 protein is CASSSLDPRTGYTF. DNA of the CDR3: TGTGCCAGCAGTTCCCTGGACCCAAGGACGGGCTACACCTTC.

CDR3 amino acids: CASSYFEGGAAKNIQYF. In DNA, the CDR3 is TGTGCCAGCAGCTACTTTGAAGGGGGCGCAGCCAAAAACATTCAGTACTTC. The chain combines TRBV5-8 with TRBJ2-4, with 7 nucleotides matching TRBD1. V lost 3 bases, J lost 0 bases, and 9 bases stayed unmatched. Germline CDR1 is SGHTS and CDR2 is YDEGEE. The CDR3 has 17 amino acids.

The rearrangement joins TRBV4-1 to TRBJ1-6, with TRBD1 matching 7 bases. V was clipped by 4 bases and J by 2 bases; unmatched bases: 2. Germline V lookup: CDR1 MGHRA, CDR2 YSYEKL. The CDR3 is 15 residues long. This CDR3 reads CASSPDRTYNSPLHF. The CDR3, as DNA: TGCGCCAGCAGCCCGGACAGGACCTATAATTCACCCCTCCACTTT.

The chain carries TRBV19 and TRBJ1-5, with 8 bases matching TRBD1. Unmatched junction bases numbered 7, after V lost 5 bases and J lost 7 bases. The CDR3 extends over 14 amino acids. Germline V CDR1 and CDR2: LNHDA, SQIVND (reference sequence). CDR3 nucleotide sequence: TGTGCCAGTAGTCGGGGGACAGGAGGACAGCCCCAGCATTTT. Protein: CASSRGTGGQPQHF.

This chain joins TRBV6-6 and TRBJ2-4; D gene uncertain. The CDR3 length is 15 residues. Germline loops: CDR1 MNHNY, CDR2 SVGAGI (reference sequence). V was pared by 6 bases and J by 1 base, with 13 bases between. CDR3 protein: CASSRGGRAKNIQYF. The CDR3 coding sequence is TGTGCCAGCAGCCGAGGTGGGCGGGCCAAAAACATTCAGTACTTC.

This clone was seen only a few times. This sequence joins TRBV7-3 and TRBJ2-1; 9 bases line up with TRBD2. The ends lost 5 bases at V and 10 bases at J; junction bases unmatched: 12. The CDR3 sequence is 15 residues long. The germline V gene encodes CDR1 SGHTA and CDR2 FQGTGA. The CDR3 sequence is CASSPLGRGGREQFF. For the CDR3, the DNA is TGTGCCAGCAGCCCCCTCGGGCGGGGGGGCAGAGAGCAGTTCTTC.

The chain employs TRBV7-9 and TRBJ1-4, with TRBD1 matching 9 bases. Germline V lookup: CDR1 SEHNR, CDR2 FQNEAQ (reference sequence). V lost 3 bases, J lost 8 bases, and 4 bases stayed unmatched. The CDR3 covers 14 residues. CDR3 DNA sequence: TGTGCCAGCAGCTTTCCGACAGGGGGAGAAAAACTGTTTTTT. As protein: CASSFPTGGEKLFF.

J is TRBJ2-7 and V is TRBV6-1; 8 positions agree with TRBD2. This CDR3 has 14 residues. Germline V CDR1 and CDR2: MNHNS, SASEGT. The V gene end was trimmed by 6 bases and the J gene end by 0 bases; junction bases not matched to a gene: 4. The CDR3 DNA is TGTGCCAGCAGCCCCCGGGGGGGCTCCTACGAGCAGTACTTC. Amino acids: CASSPRGGSYEQYF.

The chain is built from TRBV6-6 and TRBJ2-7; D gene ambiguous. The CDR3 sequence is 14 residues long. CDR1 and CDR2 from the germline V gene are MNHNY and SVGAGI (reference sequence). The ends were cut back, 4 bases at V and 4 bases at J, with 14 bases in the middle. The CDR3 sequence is CASSSHGGNYEQYF. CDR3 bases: TGTGCCAGCAGTTCCCATGGTGGAAATTACGAGCAGTACTTC.